These 24 T cell receptor beta chains were sequenced from one sample in a study of human T cells and chemical hapten exposure. The sample's time point: patch test 3, about 24 weeks after DPC sensitization. Treatment in this sample: therapeutic diphenylcyclopropenone sensitization with weekly scalp DPC. TCRdb processed the RACE reads anew with MiXCR; each CDR3 protein has one entry. The table records about 90,000 distinct CDR3 sequences, about a tenth of them present only once. The sequences come from whole blood, collected in connection with sensitization to the hapten diphenylcyclopropenone (DPC). The origin of the receptors is a woman under 40 with alopecia areata. Some clones in this sample may be carry-over from other donors' samples.

The gene calls are TRBV28 and TRBJ2-2; TRBD2 matches 10 bases. Germline CDR1 is MDHEN and CDR2 is SYDVKM. This CDR3 is 14 amino acids long. Unmatched junction bases numbered 3, after V lost 10 bases and J lost 1 base. The CDR3 nucleotides read TGTGCCACCCGACTAGCGGGGAACACCGGGGAGCTGTTTTTT. It specifies CATRLAGNTGELFF.

This clonotype was observed at least ten times. V and J are TRBV29-1 and TRBJ1-1; D perhaps matches TRBD1 (5 bases). The CDR3 contains 13 residues. Looked up from germline, CDR1 is SQVTM and CDR2 is ANQGSEA. V was trimmed by 4 bases and J by 5 bases, leaving 14 bases between them. CDR3 sequence: CSVAVGEGTEAFF. CDR3 coding DNA: TGCAGCGTTGCAGTAGGGGAGGGTACTGAAGCTTTCTTT.

The sample holds a few counts of this clonotype. The chain recombines TRBV9 with TRBJ1-6; TRBD1 matches at 10 bases. There are 14 residues in the CDR3. The germline gives CDR1 SGDLS, CDR2 YYNGEE. Unmatched junction bases numbered 1, after V lost 3 bases and J lost 7 bases. CDR3 bases: TGTGCCAGCAGCGGGGGACAGGGGAATTCACCCCTCCACTTT. The encoded protein is CASSGGQGNSPLHF.

This clonotype was observed at least ten times. The rearrangement links TRBV29-1 to TRBJ2-5; a possible D gene is TRBD1 (6 bases). There are 14 residues in the CDR3. V was pared by 6 bases and J by 2 bases, with 16 bases between. The germline V gene has CDR1 SQVTM and CDR2 ANQGSEA. CDR3 sequence (DNA): TGCAGCGTAAGACCTCAACAGGGTCAAGAGACCCAGTACTTC. It translates to CSVRPQQGQETQYF.

This clonotype was observed a handful of times. The chain employs TRBV29-1 and TRBJ2-2; D may be TRBD2 (5 bases). The V and J ends lost 5 bases and 5 bases respectively, with 15 bases between them. The CDR3 consists of 14 residues. In germline, CDR1 is SQVTM, CDR2 ANQGSEA. The CDR3 protein is CSVRGSDPTGELFF. In nucleotides, the CDR3 is TGCAGCGTTCGAGGGAGTGATCCGACCGGGGAGCTGTTTTTT.

This clonotype was seen just once. This rearrangement joins TRBV28 to TRBJ2-7; tentatively, D is TRBD2 (6 bases). Trimming cost V 2 bases and J 0 bases, with 14 bases left between them. Germline V gene data show CDR1 as MDHEN and CDR2 as SYDVKM. This CDR3 contains 16 residues. CDR3 amino acids: CASSLGAVRGSYEQYF. The DNA for the CDR3 is TGTGCCAGCAGTTTAGGGGCGGTGCGGGGCTCCTACGAGCAGTACTTC. Combining the CDR3 with reference TRBV28 and TRBJ2-7 gives the whole variable domain DVKVTQSSRYLVKRTGEKVFLECVQDMDHENMFWYRQDPGLGLRLIYFSYDVKMKEKGDIPEGYSVSREKKERFSLILESASTNQTSMYLCASSLGAVRGSYEQYFGPGTRLTVT.

This clonotype was recorded a few times. The chain links TRBV12-3 or TRBV12-4 to TRBJ1-4, with 8 bases matching TRBD1. The CDR3 sequence is 15 residues long. V shed 5 bases, J shed 10 bases, and the junction held 12 bases outside the gene matches. The CDR3 here is CASSPLSGQGGKLFF. DNA of the CDR3: TGTGCCAGCAGTCCGCTATCCGGACAGGGCGGAAAACTGTTTTTT.

This chain connects TRBV28 to TRBJ2-5, with TRBD1 matching 7 bases. This CDR3 comprises 13 residues. Germline CDR1 reads MDHEN; CDR2 reads SYDVKM. The J segment lost 3 bases and the V segment lost 5 bases, leaving 3 bases of the junction unmatched. The CDR3 is CASSLGQEETQYF. The CDR3 DNA is TGTGCCAGCAGTCTAGGACAGGAAGAGACCCAGTACTTC.

In its sample, this clonotype was seen a few times. The chain couples TRBV15 to TRBJ1-5; possibly TRBD1 for D (6 bases). The CDR3 covers 16 residues. Trimming shortened V by 0 bases and J by 6 bases, and 15 bases separated the two germline ends. Germline V gene lookup returns CDR1 LNHNV and CDR2 YYDKDF (reference sequence). The DNA of the CDR3 is TGTGCCACCAGCAGAGATCGGACGGGGGCAGGTCAGCCCCAGCATTTT. Encoded protein: CATSRDRTGAGQPQHF.

This clonotype was counted at least ten times. V gene TRBV18 combines with J gene TRBJ1-6; 7 nucleotides agree with TRBD1. The ends lost 4 bases at V and 3 bases at J; junction bases unmatched: 0. CDR3 length: 14 amino acids. CDR1 KGHSH and CDR2 LQKENI come from the germline V gene. The CDR3 DNA reads as TGTGCCAGCTCACGGGACAGCTATAATTCACCCCTCCACTTT. This translates into CASSRDSYNSPLHF.

This clonotype was recorded a few times. V is TRBV7-2 and J is TRBJ1-2; a weak D match, TRBD1 (5 bases). Per germline, CDR1 SGHTA and CDR2 FQGNSA. The CDR3 is 14 amino acids. Trimming removed 2 bases at V and 6 bases at J, with 13 bases between. The CDR3 region has the DNA TGTGCCAGCAGCTTACTCTGGCAGGGCAATGGCTACACCTTC. It translates to CASSLLWQGNGYTF.

This clonotype was observed a single time. V is TRBV13 and J is TRBJ1-1; D gene ambiguous. V was shortened by 4 bases and J by 3 bases, with 15 bases between the two germline ends. This CDR3 comprises 15 residues. Germline V CDR1 and CDR2: PRHDT, FYEKMQ (reference sequence). CDR3 residues: CASSSPRQVHTEAFF. CDR3 in DNA: TGTGCCAGCAGCTCCCCCCGGCAGGTTCACACTGAAGCTTTCTTT.

Ten or more counts support this clonotype. The genes are TRBV21-1 and TRBJ2-1; the D call TRBD2 from the table was never checked on the DNA. TRBV21-1 is an annotated pseudogene. The CDR3 covers 16 residues. In DNA form, the CDR3 reads TGTGCCAGCAGCAAATTGAGGACTAGATCCTACAATGAGCAGTTCTTC. This translates into CASSKLRTRSYNEQFF.

This chain joins TRBV28 and TRBJ1-1; 8 bases line up with TRBD1. With V trimmed by 7 bases and J by 4 bases, 8 bases remained unmatched. The CDR3 is 14 residues long. CDR1 is MDHEN, CDR2 SYDVKM, per germline. CDR3 DNA: TGTGCCAGCAAGTTCCCAGGGGGCCTCACTGAAGCTTTCTTT. Amino acids: CASKFPGGLTEAFF.

The sample holds many counts of this clonotype. The chain links TRBV14 to TRBJ1-4; 10 positions agree with TRBD1. CDR1 and CDR2 (germline): SGHDN, FVKESK. The junction had 2 bases not matched to a gene; V was cut back by 4 bases and J by 6 bases. The CDR3 length is 14 residues. The DNA of the CDR3 is TGTGCCAGCAGCCGGGACAGGGGTTATGAAAAACTGTTTTTT. This encodes CASSRDRGYEKLFF.

This clonotype was counted a few times. The chain is built from TRBV11-2 and TRBJ2-1; 7 nucleotides match TRBD2. The CDR3 contains 15 residues. Trimming removed 5 bases from V and 6 bases from J; junction bases left unmatched: 10. Germline V gene sequence: CDR1 SGHAT, CDR2 FQNNGV. The CDR3 bases are TGTGCCAGCAGCCCTTGGAGCGGGACTACCAATGAGCAGTTCTTC. The encoded protein is CASSPWSGTTNEQFF.

The V call is TRBV6-1, the J call TRBJ1-1; TRBD1 might be the D (6 bases). The V gene's germline CDR1 is MNHNS and CDR2 SASEGT. Between the trimmed V and J ends, which lost 8 bases and 0 bases, there was a span of 13 bases. This CDR3 has 14 residues. CDR3 protein: CASWQGKLNTEAFF. The CDR3 coding sequence is TGTGCCAGCTGGCAGGGGAAGTTGAACACTGAAGCTTTCTTT.

This clonotype was detected many times. The chain carries TRBV7-6 and TRBJ2-5, with a tentative D call TRBD1 (6 bases). V dropped 2 bases and J dropped 0 bases, with 13 bases sitting between them. The CDR3 is 16 residues long. Germline values: CDR1 SGHVS, CDR2 FNYEAQ. CDR3 nucleotide sequence: TGTGCCAGCAGCTTAACAGGGACCCAGCACCAAGAGACCCAGTACTTC. Its protein product is CASSLTGTQHQETQYF.

The rearrangement joins TRBV10-3 to TRBJ2-5; D is perhaps TRBD1 or TRBD2 (5 bases each). Trimming took off 6 bases at V and 5 bases at J, with 13 bases between the two ends. The CDR3 extends over 13 amino acids. CDR1 is ENHRY and CDR2 is SYGVKD in the germline V gene. CDR3 DNA: TGTGCCATCAGAATAGGGACCGGTGAGACCCAGTACTTC. This gives the protein CAIRIGTGETQYF.

J is TRBJ1-1 and V is TRBV6-2 or TRBV6-3, with a possible D match to TRBD1 (6 bases). CDR1 and CDR2 (germline): MNHEY, SVGEGT. V was clipped by 7 bases and J by 3 bases, with 21 bases between them. The CDR3 consists of 16 residues. The CDR3 loop is CASTPNREYVDTEAFF. The DNA for the CDR3 is TGTGCCAGCACCCCGAACAGGGAGTACGTGGACACTGAAGCTTTCTTT.

This clonotype was seen repeatedly, ten times or more. V is TRBV9 and J is TRBJ2-1; no clear D gene. The CDR3 covers 13 residues. Trimming removed 3 bases from V and 7 bases from J, with 11 bases in between. Germline assignment: CDR1 SGDLS and CDR2 YYNGEE. The CDR3 DNA reads as TGTGCCAGCAGCGCCAACCCCAATAATGAGCAGTTCTTC. Its protein product is CASSANPNNEQFF.

This clonotype showed up just a few times. V gene TRBV11-1 combines with J gene TRBJ2-2; D not resolved. From germline, CDR1 is SGHAT and CDR2 FQDESV (reference sequence). This CDR3 has 17 residues. V was shortened by 2 bases and J by 0 bases, with 13 bases between the two germline ends. The DNA of the CDR3 is TGTGCCAGCAGCTTAAATTTGGCCTCTACGAACACCGGGGAGCTGTTTTTT. Its protein is CASSLNLASTNTGELFF.

The CDR3 nucleotides are TGTGCCAGCAGCCGGGAGCCAGATACGCAGTATTTT. Translation: CASSREPDTQYF. This sequence joins TRBV11-2 and TRBJ2-3; D might be TRBD2 (6 bases). Germline V gene data show CDR1 as SGHAT and CDR2 as FQNNGV. Trimming left V 5 bases short and J 4 bases short, with 7 bases between. The CDR3 loop spans 12 amino acids.

This clonotype showed up many times. The chain links TRBV12-3 or TRBV12-4 to TRBJ1-1; 7 bases are shared with TRBD1. V lost 7 bases and J lost 0; bases outside the gene matches: 8. CDR3 length: 15 residues. CDR3 DNA: TGTGCCAGCACCAGGACAGGACAGATGAACACTGAAGCTTTCTTT. It translates to CASTRTGQMNTEAFF.